This T cell receptor (beta chain) was sequenced for a study of monozygotic twins with inflammatory bowel disease. TCRdb re-called the 5' RACE reads and catalogs CDR3 proteins one per entry, DNA excluded. Its listing shows tens of thousands of distinct CDR3 sequences. The CDR3 runs 17 residues. The TCR comes from a human donor with ulcerative colitis or Crohn's disease, or a healthy co-twin of an affected twin (not recorded which). The sample consisted of blood. This chain connects TRBV12-3 or TRBV12-4 to TRBJ1-1; the D call from TCRdb, TRBD1, cannot be confirmed without DNA. CDR3: CASRNTDRGPMNTEAFF.